The 27 T cell receptor beta chains listed next were all sequenced from one sample in a study of identical twins. TCRdb reprocessed the 5' RACE reads via MiXCR and lists one record per CDR3 protein. Among approximately 230,000 distinct CDR3 sequences listed, around 15% were seen once. Sequencing used memory (CD45RO+) T cells sorted from blood. These receptors were obtained from a woman aged 18-29 years in good health.

This clonotype occurred a few times. In DNA form, the CDR3 reads TGCAGTGCTAGAAATACAGGGATTGGAGAAAAACTGTTTTTT. This encodes CSARNTGIGEKLFF. The chain couples TRBV20-1 to TRBJ1-4; D perhaps matches TRBD1 (6 bases). Trimming removed 2 bases at V and 8 bases at J, with 15 bases between. CDR3 size: 14 residues. From germline, CDR1 is DFQATT and CDR2 SNEGSKA (reference sequence).

This clonotype came up a few times. The chain is built from TRBV7-2 and TRBJ2-1; maybe TRBD2 (6 bases). Germline CDR1 reads SGHTA; CDR2 reads FQGNSA. The CDR3 spans 15 residues. The V end lost 5 bases, the J end lost 6 bases, and 17 bases lay between the germline ends. The CDR3 loop reads CASSHREMGGNEQFF. In DNA form, the CDR3 reads TGTGCCAGCAGCCACCGCGAAATGGGGGGCAATGAGCAGTTCTTC.

The table lists this clonotype with many counts. The CDR3 nucleotides read TGCAGCGTGAGGGGACAGGGGGCTAGGGATGAGCAGTTCTTC. It yields the protein CSVRGQGARDEQFF. The chain couples TRBV29-1 to TRBJ2-1, with 12 bases matching TRBD1. Per germline, CDR1 SQVTM and CDR2 ANQGSEA. V was pared by 6 bases and J by 8 bases, with 8 bases of the junction left unmatched. The CDR3 runs to 14 residues.

The chain links TRBV2 to TRBJ1-6; perhaps TRBD1 as D (5 bases). This CDR3 spans 14 amino acids. Trimming cost V 7 bases and J 0 bases, with 7 bases left between them. Germline values: CDR1 SNHLY, CDR2 FYNNEI. In DNA form, the CDR3 reads TGTGCCAGCATTGGGGGCTCCTATAATTCACCCCTCCACTTT. It encodes CASIGGSYNSPLHF. The full variable domain, with the rest looked up from reference TRBV2 and TRBJ1-6, is EPEVTQTPSHQVTQMGQEVILRCVPISNHLYFYWYRQILGQKVEFLVSFYNNEISEKSEIFDDQFSVERPDGSNFTLKIRSTKLEDSAMYFCASIGGSYNSPLHFGNGTRLTVT.

This clonotype has just a few counts. The CDR3 nucleotides are TGTGCCAGCAGCTCCATGGGGGTTGGCCAGACCCAGTACTTC. This gives the protein CASSSMGVGQTQYF. The rearrangement uses TRBV7-2 and TRBJ2-5; D possibly uses TRBD1 or TRBD2 (5 bases each). The CDR3 totals 14 residues. Trimming left V 4 bases short and J 6 bases short, with 15 bases between. The germline V gene has CDR1 SGHTA and CDR2 FQGNSA. The entire variable domain, with the rest obtained from reference TRBV7-2 and TRBJ2-5, is as follows: GAGVSQSPSNKVTEKGKDVELRCDPISGHTALYWYRQSLGQGLEFLIYFQGNSAPDKSGLPSDRFSAERTGGSVSTLTIQRTQQEDSAVYLCASSSMGVGQTQYFGPGTRLLVL.

The chain is built from TRBV9 and TRBJ2-3; no clear D. CDR1 is SGDLS, CDR2 YYNGEE, per germline. The CDR3 spans 15 residues. The V end lost 0 bases, the J end lost 0 bases, and 8 bases lay between the germline ends. CDR3 DNA sequence: TGTGCCAGCAGCGTAGGTCAGGCTAGCACAGATACGCAGTATTTT. This gives the protein CASSVGQASTDTQYF. The full variable domain, in which reference TRBV9 and TRBJ2-3 provide the parts outside the CDR3, is DSGVTQTPKHLITATGQRVTLRCSPRSGDLSVYWYQQSLDQGLQFLIQYYNGEERAKGNILERFSAQQFPDLHSELNLSSLELGDSALYFCASSVGQASTDTQYFGPGTRLTVL.

This clonotype appeared many times. This rearrangement joins TRBV20-1 to TRBJ2-1; TRBD2 might be the D (5 bases). Germline values: CDR1 DFQATT, CDR2 SNEGSKA (reference sequence). Trimming removed 6 bases at V and 2 bases at J, with 11 bases between. This CDR3 spans 13 amino acids. CDR3 DNA sequence: TGCAGTGCCGGACTTACCGCCTACAATGAGCAGTTCTTC. Translating gives CSAGLTAYNEQFF.

This clonotype appeared a few times. The chain employs TRBV3-1 and TRBJ1-1; D remains ambiguous. The CDR3 length is 14 residues. The germline CDR1 and CDR2 sequences are LGHDT and YNNKEL (reference sequence). Trimming removed 2 bases at V and 0 bases at J, with 7 bases between. Here the CDR3 DNA reads TGTGCCAGCAGCCAATTAGCGGTGAACACTGAAGCTTTCTTT. Translation gives CASSQLAVNTEAFF. Variable domain in full (rest from reference TRBV3-1 and TRBJ1-1): DTAVSQTPKYLVTQMGNDKSIKCEQNLGHDTMYWYKQDSKKFLKIMFSYNNKELIINETVPNRFSPKSPDKAHLNLHINSLELGDSAVYFCASSQLAVNTEAFFGQGTRLTVV.

This clonotype has only a few counts. The chain links TRBV2 to TRBJ2-7; 7 nucleotides align to TRBD1. The CDR3 is made up of 16 amino acids. V lost 6 bases, J lost 4 bases, and 15 bases stayed unmatched. Germline CDR1 reads SNHLY; CDR2 reads FYNNEI. The CDR3 bases are TGTGCCAGCAGCACCCCGGGCAGGGGGTCTAATTACGAGCAGTACTTC. Translated: CASSTPGRGSNYEQYF.

V usage is TRBV7-2 and J usage is TRBJ1-3, with D maybe TRBD1 (6 bases). Germline values: CDR1 SGHTA, CDR2 FQGNSA. This CDR3 region has 14 residues. The ends were cut back, 4 bases at V and 9 bases at J, with 16 bases in the middle. Here the CDR3 DNA reads TGTGCCAGCAGCTCAACCTCATTGGACAGCACCATATATTTT. It translates to CASSSTSLDSTIYF.

This clonotype was observed many times. A read error may explain this, as a much larger clone is one base away. The V gene is TRBV5-1, the J gene TRBJ2-3, with D unresolved. The CDR3 is 11 residues long. Germline CDR1 is SGHRS and CDR2 is YFSETQ. The CDR3 DNA reads as TGTGCCAGCAGTTTAGAAGATACGCAGTATTTT. Translation gives CASSLEDTQYF.

This clonotype came up many times. The rearrangement uses TRBV11-2 and TRBJ1-1; no definite D call. The CDR3 spans 15 residues. CDR1 SGHAT and CDR2 FQNNGV come from the germline V gene. V lost 2 bases and J lost 0, with 10 bases in between. The DNA for the CDR3 is TGTGCCAGCAGCTTATCAGATGGGGTGAACACTGAAGCTTTCTTT. It encodes CASSLSDGVNTEAFF.

The J gene is TRBJ2-5, the V gene TRBV6-1, with D maybe TRBD2 (5 bases). Germline lookup yields CDR1 MNHNS and CDR2 SASEGT. V was trimmed by 0 bases and J by 7 bases, leaving 6 bases between them. The CDR3 contains 12 residues. The DNA for the CDR3 is TGTGCCAGCAGTGAAGCAGGAGGGACCCAGTACTTC. It encodes CASSEAGGTQYF.

This clonotype appeared a few times. The J gene is TRBJ2-5, the V gene TRBV9; possible D gene TRBD2, 5 bases. CDR3 length: 14 amino acids. The V end lost 0 bases, the J end lost 5 bases, and 11 bases lay between the germline ends. From germline, CDR1 is SGDLS and CDR2 YYNGEE. The CDR3 protein is CASSVGGTGETQYF. CDR3 sequence (DNA): TGTGCCAGCAGCGTAGGAGGTACGGGGGAGACCCAGTACTTC.

This chain joins TRBV6-6 and TRBJ2-7; 8 positions match TRBD2. The CDR3 length is 13 residues. Unmatched junction bases numbered 2, after V lost 6 bases and J lost 1 base. The germline CDR1 and CDR2 sequences are MNHNY and SVGAGI (reference sequence). The CDR3 reads CASRLADSYEQYF. The CDR3 region has the DNA TGTGCCAGCAGACTAGCGGATTCCTACGAGCAGTACTTC.

This clonotype was counted between two and nine times. V gene TRBV29-1 combines with J gene TRBJ2-3; unclear D gene. The V end was cut by 0 bases, the J end by 2 bases, with 0 bases between. Germline lookup yields CDR1 SQVTM and CDR2 ANQGSEA. This CDR3 spans 11 amino acids. CDR3 nucleotides: TGCAGCGTTGAAGACACAGATACGCAGTATTTT. This codes for CSVEDTDTQYF.

This clonotype came up a few times. This sequence joins TRBV11-2 and TRBJ2-3, with 7 bases that match TRBD2. Germline assignment: CDR1 SGHAT and CDR2 FQNNGV. V lost 3 bases to trimming and J lost 4 bases; unmatched junction nucleotides: 10. This CDR3 is built from 16 residues. CDR3 protein: CASSFRGGSTADTQYF. The CDR3, as DNA: TGTGCCAGCAGCTTCCGGGGCGGGAGTACCGCAGATACGCAGTATTTT.

This clonotype was detected many times. This chain links TRBV7-9 with TRBJ1-5; D may be TRBD1 (5 bases). Germline values: CDR1 SEHNR, CDR2 FQNEAQ (reference sequence). CDR3 size: 12 residues. Between the trimmed V and J ends, which lost 5 bases and 10 bases, there was a span of 12 bases. The CDR3 coding sequence is TGTGCCAGCAGCACCCTGACAGAACCCCAGCATTTT. It codes for CASSTLTEPQHF.

This clonotype appeared a few times. J is TRBJ2-3 and V is TRBV20-1, with 9 bases aligning to TRBD2. The CDR3 runs to 17 residues. Unmatched junction bases numbered 9, after V lost 2 bases and J lost 0 bases. The germline gives CDR1 DFQATT, CDR2 SNEGSKA (reference sequence). The CDR3 nucleotides are TGCAGTGCTAGACCCTGGGCTAGCGGGGCCAGCACAGATACGCAGTATTTT. It specifies CSARPWASGASTDTQYF.

The rearrangement uses TRBV29-1 and TRBJ2-2; 7 positions agree with TRBD2. This CDR3 comprises 18 residues. After removal of 1 base from V and 16 bases from J, the junction contained 27 bases not matched to a gene. The germline V gene has CDR1 SQVTM and CDR2 ANQGSEA. CDR3 in DNA: TGCAGCGTTGAAGCTTTAGGGAGCGGGAAGGGAAACGCCCCGGGTCGGTTTTTT. Amino acid sequence: CSVEALGSGKGNAPGRFF.

A few counts support this clonotype. This sequence joins TRBV11-2 and TRBJ1-5; D is undetermined. The CDR3 is 13 residues long. Germline CDR1 reads SGHAT; CDR2 reads FQNNGV. Trimming removed 0 bases at V and 5 bases at J, with 5 bases between. In DNA, the CDR3 is TGTGCCAGCAGCTTAGATAGGTATCAGCCCCAGCATTTT. This codes for CASSLDRYQPQHF.

This clonotype was recorded many times. The V and J genes are TRBV7-2 and TRBJ2-1; D is uncertain. The CDR3 has 13 amino acids. V lost 2 bases and J lost 7, with 9 bases in between. Germline loops: CDR1 SGHTA, CDR2 FQGNSA. For the CDR3, the DNA is TGTGCCAGCAGCTTATTTCCGGGTAATGAGCAGTTCTTC. Protein sequence: CASSLFPGNEQFF. The full variable domain, rest sourced from reference TRBV7-2 and TRBJ2-1, is GAGVSQSPSNKVTEKGKDVELRCDPISGHTALYWYRQSLGQGLEFLIYFQGNSAPDKSGLPSDRFSAERTGGSVSTLTIQRTQQEDSAVYLCASSLFPGNEQFFGPGTRLTVL.

This clonotype was detected many times. The chain carries TRBV20-1 and TRBJ2-2; tentatively, D is TRBD1 or TRBD2 (5 bases each). Germline V lookup: CDR1 DFQATT, CDR2 SNEGSKA (reference sequence). The CDR3 consists of 14 residues. Trimming cost V 3 bases and J 0 bases, with 8 bases left between them. The CDR3 nucleotides read TGCAGTGCTAGCGGGACCCCGAACACCGGGGAGCTGTTTTTT. This gives the protein CSASGTPNTGELFF.

A few counts support this clonotype. The V call is TRBV5-1, the J call TRBJ1-1, with TRBD1 as a possible D gene (5 bases). The ends were cut back, 4 bases at V and 6 bases at J, with 10 bases in the middle. This CDR3 has 12 amino acids. CDR1 SGHRS and CDR2 YFSETQ come from the germline V gene. This CDR3 reads CASSLEGAEAFF. CDR3 sequence (DNA): TGCGCCAGCAGCCTGGAAGGGGCTGAAGCTTTCTTT.

The J gene is TRBJ2-1, the V gene TRBV7-8; 7 bases align to TRBD2. V shed 3 bases and J 5 bases; nucleotides not matched to a gene: 7. Germline assignment: CDR1 SGHVS and CDR2 FQNEAQ. The CDR3 contains 15 residues. The CDR3 spells CASSLWGGSDNEQFF. The CDR3 bases are TGTGCCAGCAGCTTGTGGGGGGGTAGTGACAATGAGCAGTTCTTC.

This clonotype has at least ten counts. V and J are TRBV20-1 and TRBJ2-7; D gene uncertain. In germline, CDR1 is DFQATT, CDR2 SNEGSKA (reference sequence). V shed 3 bases and J shed 0 bases, with 12 bases lying between them. The CDR3 has 14 residues. The CDR3 reads CSASGASGSYEQYF. The DNA for the CDR3 is TGCAGTGCTAGCGGCGCCTCCGGCTCCTACGAGCAGTACTTC.

This clonotype has a handful of counts. The gene calls are TRBV20-1 and TRBJ2-3, with 9 nucleotides matching TRBD1. The V segment lost 6 bases and the J segment 0 bases; nucleotides outside the gene matches: 10. Germline assignment: CDR1 DFQATT and CDR2 SNEGSKA (reference sequence). There are 16 residues in the CDR3. The CDR3: CSAVPGQGGSTDTQYF. The CDR3 bases are TGCAGTGCCGTACCGGGACAGGGAGGTAGCACAGATACGCAGTATTTT.